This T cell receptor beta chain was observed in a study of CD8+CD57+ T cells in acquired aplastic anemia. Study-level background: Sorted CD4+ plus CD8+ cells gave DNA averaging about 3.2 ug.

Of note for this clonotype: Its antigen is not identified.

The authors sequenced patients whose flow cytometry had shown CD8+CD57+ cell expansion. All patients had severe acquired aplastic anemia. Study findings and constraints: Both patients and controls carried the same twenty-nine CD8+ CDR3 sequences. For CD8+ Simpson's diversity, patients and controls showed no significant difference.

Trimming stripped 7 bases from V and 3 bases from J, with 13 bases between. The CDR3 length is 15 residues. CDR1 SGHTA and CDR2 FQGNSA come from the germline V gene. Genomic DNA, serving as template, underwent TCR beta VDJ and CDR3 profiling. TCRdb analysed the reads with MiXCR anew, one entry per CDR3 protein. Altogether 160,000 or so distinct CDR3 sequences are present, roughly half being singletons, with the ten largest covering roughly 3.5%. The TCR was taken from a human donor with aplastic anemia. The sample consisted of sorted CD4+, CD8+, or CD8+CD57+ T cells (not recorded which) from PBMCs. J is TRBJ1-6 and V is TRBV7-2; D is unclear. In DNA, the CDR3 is TGTGCCAGCACCTTTTTAGACGACTATAATTCACCCCTCCACTTT. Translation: CASTFLDDYNSPLHF.